Detailed here is one T cell receptor delta chain. Trimming took 1 base from V and 0 from J; bases not matched to a gene: 6. Germline-derived CDR1 and CDR2 are TSWWSYY and QGS. The CDR3 runs 18 residues. These data are taken from a study of gamma-delta chains in newborns, infants, children. Study information: Polyclonal expansion of innate γδ T cells after birth follows microbial exposure.

TCRdb re-called the reads through CATT. The sample records about 3,800 delta-chain clones, under 2.5% being singletons. The rearrangement links TRDV1 to TRDJ1; 12 bases agree with TRDD3. The receptor was isolated from a child who was a newborn, infant or young child, either healthy, febrile or measles-vaccinated (not recorded which). Source material: blood. The CDR3 DNA reads TGTGCTCTTGGGGAACCCCGCCTGGGGGATACGTACACCGATAAACTCATCTTT. Its protein product is CALGEPRLGDTYTDKLIF.